This TCR beta chain derives from a study of cytomegalovirus exposure and HLA in healthy donors. The CDR3 sequence is 11 residues long. Trimming stripped 4 bases from V and 8 bases from J, with 9 bases between. CDR1 and CDR2 from the germline V gene are SGHTS and YDEGEE. Amplification used 60 Vbeta primers and 13 Jbeta primers. The method was immunoSEQ multiplex PCR; TCRdb's version includes in-frame clones alone and lacks a portion of them. The top ten hold roughly 1.5% of the sample, which has roughly 200,000 clones, 65% to 80% seen once. V and J are TRBV5-8 and TRBJ1-2; TRBD1 is a possible D gene (5 bases). This receptor was taken from a man aged 45 to 65 in good health and CMV-seronegative. Material for sequencing was PBMCs. CDR3 protein: CASSLRVGYTF. The CDR3 DNA follows: TGTGCCAGCAGCCTCAGGGTCGGCTACACCTTC.